This entry concerns a single T cell receptor (beta chain). These data originate in a study of T cell responses to AZD1222 COVID-19 vaccine. The germline V and J ends were trimmed by 3 bases and 11 bases, with 14 bases remaining between them. CDR1 and CDR2 from the germline V gene are LNHDA and SQIVND (reference sequence). The CDR3 runs to 13 residues. Sequenced by immunoSEQ multiplex PCR; TCRdb stores in-frame clones only, minus some. In the table there are 110,000 to 150,000 clones, approximately 85% of which are singletons. This sample comprised peripheral blood, obtained on day 0 of AZD1222 vaccination. The clonotype comes from an adult in good health. This sequence joins TRBV19 and TRBJ1-5, with a possible D match to TRBD1 (5 bases). For the CDR3, the DNA is TGTGCCAGTAGTATCATGGGGGGGAGTGCCCAGCATTTT. Translated: CASSIMGGSAQHF. The complete variable domain, with remaining parts taken from reference TRBV19 and TRBJ1-5, reads DGGITQSPKYLFRKEGQNVTLSCEQNLNHDAMYWYRQDPGQGLRLIYYSQIVNDFQKGDIAEGYSVSREKKESFPLTVTSAQKNPTAFYLCASSIMGGSAQHFGDGTRLSIL.